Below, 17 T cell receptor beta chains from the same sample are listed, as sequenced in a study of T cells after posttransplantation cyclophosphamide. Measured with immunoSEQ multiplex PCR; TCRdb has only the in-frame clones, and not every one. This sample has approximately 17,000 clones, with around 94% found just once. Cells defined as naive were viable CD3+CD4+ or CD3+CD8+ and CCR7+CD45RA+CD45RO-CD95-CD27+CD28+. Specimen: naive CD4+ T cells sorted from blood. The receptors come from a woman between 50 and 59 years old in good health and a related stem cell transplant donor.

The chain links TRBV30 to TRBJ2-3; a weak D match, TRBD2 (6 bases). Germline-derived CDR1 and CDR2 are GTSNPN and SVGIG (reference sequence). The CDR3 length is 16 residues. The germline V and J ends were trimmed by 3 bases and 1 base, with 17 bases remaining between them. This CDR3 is CAWRQFRLGGTDTQYF. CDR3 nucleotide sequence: TGTGCCTGGAGACAATTCCGACTAGGTGGCACAGATACGCAGTATTTT.

CDR3 amino acids: CSASTGGNTEAFF. Here the CDR3 DNA reads TGCAGCGCCTCCACAGGGGGGAACACTGAAGCTTTCTTT. The rearrangement joins TRBV29-1 to TRBJ1-1, with 8 bases aligning to TRBD1. The germline gives CDR1 SQVTM, CDR2 ANQGSEA. With V trimmed by 7 bases and J by 1 base, 5 bases remained unmatched. The length of the CDR3 is 13 residues.

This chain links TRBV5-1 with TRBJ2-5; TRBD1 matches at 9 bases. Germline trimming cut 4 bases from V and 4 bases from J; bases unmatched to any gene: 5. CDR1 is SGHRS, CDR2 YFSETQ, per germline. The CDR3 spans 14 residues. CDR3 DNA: TGCGCCAGCAGCCGGGACAGGGCTGGAGAGACCCAGTACTTC. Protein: CASSRDRAGETQYF.

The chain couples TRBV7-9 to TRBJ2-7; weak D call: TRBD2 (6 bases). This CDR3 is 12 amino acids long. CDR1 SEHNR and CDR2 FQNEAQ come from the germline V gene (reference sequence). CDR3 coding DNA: TGTGCTACCCTGACGGGAGAATCCGAGCAGTACTTC. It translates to CATLTGESEQYF.

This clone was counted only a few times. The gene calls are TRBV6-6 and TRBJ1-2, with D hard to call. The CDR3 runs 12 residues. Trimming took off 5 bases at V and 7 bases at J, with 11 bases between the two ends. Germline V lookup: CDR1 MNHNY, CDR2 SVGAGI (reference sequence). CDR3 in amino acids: CASSLPPSGYTF. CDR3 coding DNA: TGTGCCAGCAGTCTCCCCCCCAGTGGCTACACCTTC.

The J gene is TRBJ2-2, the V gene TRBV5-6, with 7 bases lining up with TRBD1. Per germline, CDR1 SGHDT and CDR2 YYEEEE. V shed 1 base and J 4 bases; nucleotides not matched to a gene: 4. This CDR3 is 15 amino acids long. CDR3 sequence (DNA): TGTGCCAGCAGCTTGTTACAGGGGTCCACCGGGGAGCTGTTTTTT. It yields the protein CASSLLQGSTGELFF. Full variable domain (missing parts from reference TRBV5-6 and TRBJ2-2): DAGVTQSPTHLIKTRGQQVTLRCSPKSGHDTVSWYQQALGQGPQFIFQYYEEEERQRGNFPDRFSGHQFPNYSSELNVNALLLGDSALYLCASSLLQGSTGELFFGEGSRLTVL.

This chain's CDR3 is CASSSGTDYSGANVLTF. CDR3 in DNA: TGCGCCAGCAGCTCCGGGACTGACTACTCTGGGGCCAACGTCCTGACTTTC. The V call is TRBV5-1, the J call TRBJ2-6; D is perhaps TRBD2 (6 bases). Trimming took 3 bases from V and 0 from J, leaving 13 bases between them. This CDR3 comprises 17 residues. Germline loops: CDR1 SGHRS, CDR2 YFSETQ.

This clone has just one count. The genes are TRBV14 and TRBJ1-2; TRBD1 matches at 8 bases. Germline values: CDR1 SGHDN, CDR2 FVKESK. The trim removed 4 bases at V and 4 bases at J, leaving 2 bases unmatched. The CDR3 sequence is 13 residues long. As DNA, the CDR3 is TGTGCCAGCAGCCGGGACAGGAGCTATGGCTACACCTTC. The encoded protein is CASSRDRSYGYTF.

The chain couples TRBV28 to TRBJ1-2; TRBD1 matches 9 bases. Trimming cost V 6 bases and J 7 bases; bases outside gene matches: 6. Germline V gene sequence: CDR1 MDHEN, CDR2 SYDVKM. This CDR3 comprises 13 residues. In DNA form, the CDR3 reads TGTGCCAGCAGCGTGAACAGGGGGCTTGGCTACACCTTC. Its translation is CASSVNRGLGYTF.

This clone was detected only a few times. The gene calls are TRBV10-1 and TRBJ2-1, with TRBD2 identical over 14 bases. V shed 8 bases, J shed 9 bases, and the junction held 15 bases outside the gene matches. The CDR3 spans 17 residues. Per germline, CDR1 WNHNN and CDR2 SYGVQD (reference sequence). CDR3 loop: CASRDRKGLAGACEQFF. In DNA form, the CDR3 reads TGCGCCAGCCGGGACCGTAAGGGACTAGCGGGAGCATGTGAGCAGTTCTTC.

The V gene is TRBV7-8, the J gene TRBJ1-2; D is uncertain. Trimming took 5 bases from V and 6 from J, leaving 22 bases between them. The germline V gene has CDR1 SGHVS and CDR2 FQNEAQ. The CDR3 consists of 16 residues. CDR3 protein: CASSPGPRRRNDGYTF. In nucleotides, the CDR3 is TGTGCCAGCAGCCCCGGACCTCGACGGAGGAATGATGGCTACACCTTC.

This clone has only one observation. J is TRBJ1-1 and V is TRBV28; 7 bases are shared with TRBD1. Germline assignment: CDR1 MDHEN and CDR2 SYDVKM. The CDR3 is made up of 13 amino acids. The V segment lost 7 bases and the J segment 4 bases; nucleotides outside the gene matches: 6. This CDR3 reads CASKEGAVTEAFF. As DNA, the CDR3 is TGTGCCAGCAAGGAGGGGGCGGTCACTGAAGCTTTCTTT.

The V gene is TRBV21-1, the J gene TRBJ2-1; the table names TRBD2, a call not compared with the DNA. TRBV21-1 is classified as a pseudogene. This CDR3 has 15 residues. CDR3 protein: CASSKGGRGVNEQFF. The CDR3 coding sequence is TGTGCCAGCAGCAAAGGAGGGAGGGGGGTCAATGAGCAGTTCTTC.

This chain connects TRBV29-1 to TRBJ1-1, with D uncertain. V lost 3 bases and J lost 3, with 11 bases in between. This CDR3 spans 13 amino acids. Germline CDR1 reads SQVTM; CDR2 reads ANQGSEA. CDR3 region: CSVDPNRDTEAFF. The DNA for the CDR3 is TGCAGCGTTGACCCTAATCGGGACACTGAAGCTTTCTTT.

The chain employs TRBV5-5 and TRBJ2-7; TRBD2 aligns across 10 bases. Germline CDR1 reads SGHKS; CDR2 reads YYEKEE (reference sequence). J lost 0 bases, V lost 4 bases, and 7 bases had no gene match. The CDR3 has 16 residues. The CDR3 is CASSRLAGPSSYEQYF. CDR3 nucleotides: TGTGCCAGCAGCAGACTAGCGGGTCCGAGCTCCTACGAGCAGTACTTC.

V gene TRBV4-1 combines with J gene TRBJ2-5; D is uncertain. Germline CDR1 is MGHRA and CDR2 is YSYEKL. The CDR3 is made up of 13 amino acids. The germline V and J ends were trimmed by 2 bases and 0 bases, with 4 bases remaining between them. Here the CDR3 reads CASSQSYQETQYF. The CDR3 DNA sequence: TGCGCCAGCAGCCAATCATACCAAGAGACCCAGTACTTC.

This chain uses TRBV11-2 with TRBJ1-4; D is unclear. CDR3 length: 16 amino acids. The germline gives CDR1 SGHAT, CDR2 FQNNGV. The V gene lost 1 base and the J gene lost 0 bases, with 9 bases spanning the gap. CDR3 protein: CASSLGRTATNEKLFF. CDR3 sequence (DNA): TGTGCCAGCAGCTTAGGCCGTACGGCAACTAATGAAAAACTGTTTTTT.